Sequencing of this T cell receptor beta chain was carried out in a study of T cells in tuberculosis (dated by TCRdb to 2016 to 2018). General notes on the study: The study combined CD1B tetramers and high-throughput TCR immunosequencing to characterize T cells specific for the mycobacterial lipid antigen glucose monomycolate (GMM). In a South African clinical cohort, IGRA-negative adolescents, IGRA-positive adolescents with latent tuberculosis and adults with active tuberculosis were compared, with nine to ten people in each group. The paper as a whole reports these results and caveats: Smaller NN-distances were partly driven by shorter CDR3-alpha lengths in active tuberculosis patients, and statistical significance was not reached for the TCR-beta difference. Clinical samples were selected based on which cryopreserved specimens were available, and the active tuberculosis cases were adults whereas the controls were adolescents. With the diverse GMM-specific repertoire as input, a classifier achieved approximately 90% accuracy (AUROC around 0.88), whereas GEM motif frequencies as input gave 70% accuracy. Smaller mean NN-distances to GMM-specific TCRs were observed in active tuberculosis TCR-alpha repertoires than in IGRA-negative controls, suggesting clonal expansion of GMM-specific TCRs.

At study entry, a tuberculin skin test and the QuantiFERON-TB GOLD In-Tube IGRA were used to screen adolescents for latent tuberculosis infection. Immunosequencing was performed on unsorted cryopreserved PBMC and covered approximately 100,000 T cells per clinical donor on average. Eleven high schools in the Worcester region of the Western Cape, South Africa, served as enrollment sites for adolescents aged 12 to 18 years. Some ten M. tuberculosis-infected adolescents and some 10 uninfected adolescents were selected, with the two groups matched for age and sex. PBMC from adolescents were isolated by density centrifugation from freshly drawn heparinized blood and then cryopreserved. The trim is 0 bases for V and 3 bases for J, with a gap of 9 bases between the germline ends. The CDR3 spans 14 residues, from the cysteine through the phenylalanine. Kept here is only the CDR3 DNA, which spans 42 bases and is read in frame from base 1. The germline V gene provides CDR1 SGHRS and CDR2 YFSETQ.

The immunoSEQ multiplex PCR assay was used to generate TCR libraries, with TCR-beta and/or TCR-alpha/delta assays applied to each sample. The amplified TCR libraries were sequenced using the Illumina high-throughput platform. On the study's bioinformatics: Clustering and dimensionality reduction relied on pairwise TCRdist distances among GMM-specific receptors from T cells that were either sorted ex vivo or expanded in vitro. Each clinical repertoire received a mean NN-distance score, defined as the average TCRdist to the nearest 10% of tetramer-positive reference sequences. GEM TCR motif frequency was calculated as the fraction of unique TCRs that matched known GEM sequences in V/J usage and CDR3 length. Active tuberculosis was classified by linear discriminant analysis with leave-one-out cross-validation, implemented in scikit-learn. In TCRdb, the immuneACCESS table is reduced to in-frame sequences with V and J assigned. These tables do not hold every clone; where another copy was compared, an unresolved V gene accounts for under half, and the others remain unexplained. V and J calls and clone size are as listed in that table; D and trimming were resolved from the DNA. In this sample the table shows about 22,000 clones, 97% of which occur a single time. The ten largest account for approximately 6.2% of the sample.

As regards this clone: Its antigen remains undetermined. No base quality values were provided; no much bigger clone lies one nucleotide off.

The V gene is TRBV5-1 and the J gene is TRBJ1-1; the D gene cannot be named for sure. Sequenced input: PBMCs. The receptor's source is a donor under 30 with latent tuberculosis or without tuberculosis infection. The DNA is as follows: TGCGCCAGCAGCTTGGCCGGTGCCTACACTGAAGCTTTCTTT. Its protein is CASSLAGAYTEAFF.